Given below is one T cell receptor beta chain in context. What antigen it recognizes has not been identified. Base qualities are not at hand, and no much larger clone is one base apart. These data belong to a study of regulatory T cells in long-lasting Graves disease (TCRdb year 2021). For the study in its entirety: Patients with newly diagnosed Graves' disease had been on antithyroid drugs for under 3 months. Persistent Graves' disease patients were compared with newly diagnosed Graves' disease patients by peripheral blood TCR sequencing and RNA sequencing. The study was conducted in China and was registered as a clinical trial. TCR sequencing covered about 13 persistent and 20 newly diagnosed Graves' disease patients, some 33 samples in total. General study outcomes and caveats: Compared with newly diagnosed patients, persistent Graves' disease patients had lower TCR Shannon entropy and fewer highly expanded clones, which suggests clonal expansion. The study examined only peripheral blood because the primary lesion, thyroid tissue, could not be accessed. TRBV28, TRBJ1-2 and TRBJ2-5 were preferentially used in persistent disease, while TRBV20-1 and TRBJ2-1 were favored in newly diagnosed disease. Persistent patients shared more public clonotypes among themselves (around 2,700) than newly diagnosed patients did (more than 950). The authors acknowledged the small sample size as a limitation that may reduce accuracy. Sequencing and analysis were restricted to the TCR beta chain.

The method behind the library was multiplex PCR. TCRdb names Illumina HiSeq 4000 as the instrument used. CDR3 regions were amplified by Arm-PCR with iRepertoire HTBI primers to construct TCR beta libraries. Gel purification was performed on PCR products prior to sequencing. In the source study's methods: Gene usage analysis of CDR3 amino acid clonotypes used the 62 TRBV and more than 13 TRBJ segments found across samples. COPE and FqMerger were used to merge filtered high-quality paired reads into contigs. BLAST was used to align contigs to the IMGT TRBV, TRBD and TRBJ reference genes, and CDR3 was defined following IMGT. Highly expanded clones were defined as clonotypes with a frequency above 0.1%. Repertoire diversity was measured by Shannon entropy, and V-J evenness by the Gini coefficient. Public clonotypes were defined as clonotypes shared by more than one individual. TCRdb reran the public reads through fastp at Q25 and MiXCR, keeping productive beta chains. Entries are consolidated by CDR3 protein sequence, retaining the most common genes and DNA. V and J calls and clone size were set by TCRdb, not the authors. The sample data list about 360,000 distinct CDR3 sequences, and around 15% of these were observed just once. Clones ranked in the top ten supply 20% to 25% of the sample.

The time point label here, explained by the study, means: newly diagnosed GD, antithyroid drugs for less than 3 months. For both TCR sequencing and RNA sequencing, RNA was extracted from PBMCs in TRIzol. Graves' disease was diagnosed according to American Thyroid Association guidelines. Patients for the study were recruited at an endocrinology department in Xi'an, China. From each patient, 8 to 10 milliliters of peripheral blood was collected into an EDTA anticoagulant tube. PBMCs were isolated by Ficoll Paque Plus density gradient separation without further T cell sorting. An Agilent 2100 Bioanalyzer and agarose gel were used to assess RNA quality, and a NanoDrop 2000 was used to measure RNA concentration. V loses 5 bases, J loses 5 bases, and the germline ends lie 24 bases apart. Measured from the cysteine to the phenylalanine, the CDR3 is 16 residues long. Of the read, only the CDR3 DNA is kept; its 48 bases are in frame from base 1. Based on the germline V gene (reference sequence), the CDR1 and CDR2 sequences are DFQATT and SNEGSKA.

These data are also associated with another study on T cells in Graves' hyperthyroidism and ophthalmopathy. The second study's authors report: Graves' hyperthyroidism was defined as stable when no progression to ophthalmopathy occurred over 18 months of follow-up. Hyperthyroidism patients were newly diagnosed, had a disease duration of under 2 months, and were aged 18 to 65 years. The study excluded patients with uncontrolled infections, other autoimmune diseases, pregnancy or lactation. Diagnoses were established on the basis of clinical symptoms, serum thyroxine and TRAb, thyroid ultrasound, and orbital computed tomography. For the first round of RT-PCR on the TCR CDR3, the HTBI primer set was used together with the Qiagen OneStep RT-PCR kit. Most expanded thyroid clonotypes (frequency above 0.001) were also detected in blood, suggesting blood repertoires may reflect thyroid immune responses. In cross-validation, a model built on a 13 V-J signature told ophthalmopathy apart from stable hyperthyroidism with less than 90% sensitivity and around 84% specificity, and in testing the same model reached 80%/75%. In validation, progression to ophthalmopathy was predicted by the model with nearly 71% sensitivity and nearly 75% specificity, a median of around 6.5 months before onset. To identify distinguishing TCR V-J signatures, a discovery cohort of 90 to 100 patients was used, comprising approximately 40 with Graves' ophthalmopathy and 57 with stable Graves' hyperthyroidism. Prospective prediction of ophthalmopathy was tested in an independent validation cohort of 18 hyperthyroidism patients and 15 to 17 patients who later progressed to ophthalmopathy. The 80 to 100 discovery patients were randomly divided into training and test sets at a 7:3 ratio. The study also compared thyroid tissue and blood T-cell repertoires from five or six Graves' hyperthyroidism patients. Following sampling, methimazole starting at 30 mg daily was given to hyperthyroidism patients, and high-dose intravenous methylprednisolone was given to ophthalmopathy patients. The libraries were constructed in a second round of multiplex PCR and then size-selected and purified. The libraries were sequenced on an Illumina HiSeq2000 using paired-end 100 bp reads. SOAPnuke was used to process the raw data, removing reads that contained adapters or uncalled bases, had a mean Phred below 15, or lacked an exact match to the constant primer or identifier. High-quality paired reads were merged using COPE v1.2.5, and each unique nucleotide sequence was defined as a clonotype. MiTCR v1.1 was used to align clonotypes to the IMGT TRBV, TRBD and TRBJ reference segments. The analysis included only V-J combinations with a frequency above 0.0001, which together covered around 99% of the repertoires. The TCS score was defined as the ratio of F50 (clonal expansion) to E x V (chaos), calculated using BLOSUM62-based TCRdist between CDR3 peptides within each V-J. Welch's t-statistics and random forest reduced approximately 520 V-J features to about 13, which were used in a naive Bayes classifier (R e1071). No statistical method was used to fix the sample size in advance, and group allocation was not hidden from the investigators. The paper describes TCR Vbeta CDR3 sequencing of 135 peripheral blood samples, made up of some 42 ophthalmopathy patients, roughly 80 hyperthyroidism patients and 17 progressor patients.

Sequencing was performed on peripheral blood mononuclear cells (PBMCs), taken at new diagnosis, from a patient treated with antithyroid drugs. The receptor comes from a young woman with Graves disease. Donor details come from another sample of the same person, matched by shared clones. The chain was built from TRBV20-1 and TRBJ1-2; the D gene is perhaps TRBD1, from 6 matching bases. In nucleotides, the sequence is TGCAGTGCTGGAGGGGGGATCTTGGGCAGGGAGTATGGCTACACCTTC. It codes for CSAGGGILGREYGYTF.